One and the same sample provided the 12 T cell receptor beta chains below, sequenced in a study of shared clonotypes between healthy human individuals. This table comes from immunoSEQ multiplex PCR, and its TCRdb copy is limited to in-frame clones, with some not included. The sample includes more than 80,000 clones, around 67% seen only once; the top ten take 45% to 50%. Sequencing input: memory CD8+ T cells sorted from blood. This sample's subset: CD45RO+ cells pooled with CCR7-negative TemRA cells. The receptors were sampled from a man aged 30 to 45 in good health.

The V gene is TRBV25-1, the J gene TRBJ2-7; 9 bases agree with TRBD1. The CDR3 extends over 13 amino acids. From germline, CDR1 is MGHDK and CDR2 SYGVNS. Trimming at V came to 6 bases and at J to 7 bases, leaving 7 bases not matched to a gene. The CDR3 here is CASSRDRAGEQYF. The CDR3 DNA reads TGTGCCAGCAGCCGGGACAGGGCGGGGGAGCAGTACTTC.

This clone came up a few times. The chain has TRBV7-9 and TRBJ2-1; no clear D gene. The CDR3 runs 13 residues. CDR1 and CDR2 from the germline V gene are SEHNR and FQNEAQ (reference sequence). Trimming pared 7 bases from V and 9 bases from J, leaving 16 bases between. The CDR3: CASTPLPSLEQFF. CDR3 coding DNA: TGTGCCAGCACCCCGTTACCTTCACTTGAGCAGTTCTTC.

The V call is TRBV5-1, the J call TRBJ1-2; 7 positions match TRBD1. Germline-derived CDR1 and CDR2 are SGHRS and YFSETQ. This CDR3 contains 16 residues. J gave up 8 bases and V 0 bases, and 13 bases lay outside the gene matches. The CDR3 here is CASSLAPGQAAPGYTF. CDR3 coding DNA: TGCGCCAGCAGCTTGGCCCCTGGACAGGCCGCGCCCGGCTACACCTTC.

The sample holds a few counts of this clone. The rearrangement links TRBV11-2 to TRBJ2-7; D remains unclear. CDR3 length equals 14 residues. Germline values: CDR1 SGHAT, CDR2 FQNNGV. Deletions cut 5 bases from V and 5 bases from J, with 16 bases between. CDR3 region: CASSPPGSVHEQYF. The CDR3 bases are TGTGCCAGCAGCCCTCCGGGTTCCGTCCACGAGCAGTACTTC.

This clone occurred a few times. The rearrangement uses TRBV27 and TRBJ2-1; 9 bases fit TRBD1. In germline, CDR1 is MNHEY, CDR2 SMNVEV (reference sequence). V trimming: 3 bases; J trimming: 4 bases; junction bases outside the gene matches: 4. This CDR3 spans 15 amino acids. The DNA for the CDR3 is TGTGCCAGCAGTTTGGGGACAGGGTTGTACAATGAGCAGTTCTTC. This encodes CASSLGTGLYNEQFF.

CDR3 amino acids: CASTPTGTVTDTQYF. The CDR3, as DNA: TGTGCCAGCACCCCTACCGGGACAGTCACCGATACGCAGTATTTT. The chain employs TRBV28 and TRBJ2-3; TRBD1 aligns across 7 bases. Losses at the gene ends were 7 bases for V and 6 bases for J; bases not matched to a gene: 13. Germline CDR1 is MDHEN and CDR2 is SYDVKM. The CDR3 has 15 amino acids.

The rearrangement links TRBV10-2 to TRBJ2-7, with D perhaps matching TRBD2 (6 bases). This CDR3 spans 14 amino acids. Germline CDR1 reads WSHSY; CDR2 reads SAAADI. Trimming shortened V by 7 bases and J by 3 bases, and 16 bases separated the two germline ends. As DNA, the CDR3 is TGCGCCAGCACCCTCGGGGCGGGGTACTACGAGCAGTACTTC. Translating it yields CASTLGAGYYEQYF.

The CDR3 spells CASSQVFGGTDTQYF. The CDR3 DNA follows: TGCGCCAGCAGCCAAGTCTTTGGCGGTACAGATACGCAGTATTTT. This chain joins TRBV4-1 and TRBJ2-3; D not certain. Germline V gene data show CDR1 as MGHRA and CDR2 as YSYEKL. V shed 1 base and J shed 3 bases, with 11 bases lying between them. The CDR3 has 15 residues.

The chain employs TRBV7-9 and TRBJ2-1; 11 bases align to TRBD2. This CDR3 is built from 15 residues. Trimming removed 2 bases from V and 6 bases from J; junction bases left unmatched: 3. Germline-derived CDR1 and CDR2 are SEHNR and FQNEAQ (reference sequence). The CDR3 loop is CASSLRSGRANEQFF. CDR3 in DNA: TGTGCCAGCAGCTTACGTAGCGGGAGGGCCAATGAGCAGTTCTTC.

The chain employs TRBV11-2 and TRBJ2-6; TRBD1 might be the D (6 bases). CDR3 length equals 17 residues. Germline V CDR1 and CDR2: SGHAT, FQNNGV. The ends were cut back, 1 base at V and 1 base at J, with 11 bases in the middle. Here the CDR3 reads CASSLARGESGANVLTF. The CDR3, as DNA: TGTGCCAGCAGCTTAGCCAGGGGAGAGTCTGGGGCCAACGTCCTGACTTTC.

The gene calls are TRBV28 and TRBJ2-5; no clear D. The CDR3 is 17 residues long. The germline gives CDR1 MDHEN, CDR2 SYDVKM. Trimming took off 4 bases at V and 1 base at J, with 19 bases between the two ends. The CDR3 reads CASSYPVGGQTQETQYF. The CDR3 region has the DNA TGTGCCAGCAGTTACCCAGTCGGTGGGCAGACCCAAGAGACCCAGTACTTC.

This chain's CDR3 is CASSAGDSYEQYF. CDR3 in DNA: TGTGCCAGCAGCGCAGGGGATTCCTACGAGCAGTACTTC. The chain has TRBV9 and TRBJ2-7, with TRBD1 as a possible D gene (6 bases). There are 13 residues in the CDR3. CDR1 and CDR2 (germline): SGDLS, YYNGEE. V was trimmed by 3 bases and J by 1 base, leaving 8 bases between them. Drawing the rest from reference TRBV9 and TRBJ2-7, the complete variable domain is DSGVTQTPKHLITATGQRVTLRCSPRSGDLSVYWYQQSLDQGLQFLIQYYNGEERAKGNILERFSAQQFPDLHSELNLSSLELGDSALYFCASSAGDSYEQYFGPGTRLTVT.